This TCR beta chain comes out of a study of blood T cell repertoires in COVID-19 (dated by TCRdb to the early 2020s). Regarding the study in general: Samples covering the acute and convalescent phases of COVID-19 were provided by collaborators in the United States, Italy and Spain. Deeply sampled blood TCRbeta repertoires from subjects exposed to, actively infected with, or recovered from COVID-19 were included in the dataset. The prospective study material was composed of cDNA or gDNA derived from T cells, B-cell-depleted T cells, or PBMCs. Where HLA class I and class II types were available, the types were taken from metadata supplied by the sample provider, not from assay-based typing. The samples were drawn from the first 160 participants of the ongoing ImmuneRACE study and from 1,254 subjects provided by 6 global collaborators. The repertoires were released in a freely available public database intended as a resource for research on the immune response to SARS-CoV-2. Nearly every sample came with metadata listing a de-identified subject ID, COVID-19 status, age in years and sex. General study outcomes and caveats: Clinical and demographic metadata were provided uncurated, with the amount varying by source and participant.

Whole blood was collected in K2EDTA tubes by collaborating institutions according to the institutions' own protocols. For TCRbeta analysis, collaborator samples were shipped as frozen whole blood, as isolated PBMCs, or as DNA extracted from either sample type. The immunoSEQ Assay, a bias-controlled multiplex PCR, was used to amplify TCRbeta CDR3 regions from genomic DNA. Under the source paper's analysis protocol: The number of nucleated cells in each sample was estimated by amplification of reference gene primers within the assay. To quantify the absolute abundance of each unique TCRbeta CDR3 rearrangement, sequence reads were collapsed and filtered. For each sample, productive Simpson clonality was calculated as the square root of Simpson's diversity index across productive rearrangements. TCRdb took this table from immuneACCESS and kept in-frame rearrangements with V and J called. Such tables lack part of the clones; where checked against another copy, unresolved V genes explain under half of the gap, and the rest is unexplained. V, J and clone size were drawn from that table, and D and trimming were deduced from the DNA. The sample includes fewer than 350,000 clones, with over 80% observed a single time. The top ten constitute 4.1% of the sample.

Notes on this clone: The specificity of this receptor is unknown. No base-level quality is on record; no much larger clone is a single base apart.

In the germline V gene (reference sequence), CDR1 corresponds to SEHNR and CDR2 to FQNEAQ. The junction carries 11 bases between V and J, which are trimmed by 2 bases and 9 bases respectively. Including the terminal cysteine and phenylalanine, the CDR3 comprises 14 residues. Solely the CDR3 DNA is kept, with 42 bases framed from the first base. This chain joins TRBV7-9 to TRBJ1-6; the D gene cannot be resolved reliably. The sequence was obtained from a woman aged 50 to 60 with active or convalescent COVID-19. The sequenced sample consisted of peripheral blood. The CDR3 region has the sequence CASSLRAGPSPLHF. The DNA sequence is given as TGTGCCAGCAGCTTACGCGCAGGCCCTTCACCCCTCCACTTT.